Presented here are 19 T cell receptor beta chains from one specimen sequenced in a study of technical replicates of blood from a handful of donors. Assay: immunoSEQ multiplex PCR; the TCRdb copy retains only in-frame clones and omits some. The repertoire holds 91,000 or so clones, with approximately 95% as singletons. The sample comprised T cells isolated from PBMCs. The source of these receptors is a human donor in good health.

As concerns this clone: The conserved phenylalanine or tryptophan is not found at the CDR3 terminus, so this likely reflects a read error. The limits of the CDR3 on the DNA are not certain, so only TCRdb's listed CDR3 is given. The rearrangement links TRBV6-6 to TRBJ1-2; TRBD1 is the table's D call and was not checked against the DNA. Inclusive of both ends, the CDR3 amounts to 9 amino acids. The V gene's germline CDR1 is MNHNY and CDR2 SVGAGI (reference sequence). The CDR3 sequence is CATHPTGLL.

The chain couples TRBV4-1 to TRBJ2-7; 8 bases agree with TRBD1. CDR3 length: 16 residues. V dropped 0 bases and J dropped 2; count of bases not matched to a gene: 6. Germline V gene data show CDR1 as MGHRA and CDR2 as YSYEKL. CDR3 nucleotides: TGCGCCAGCAGCCAAGATAACAGGGGGGATCCCTACGAGCAGTACTTC. Its protein product is CASSQDNRGDPYEQYF.

The chain recombines TRBV7-3 with TRBJ1-2, with D unresolved. Germline lookup yields CDR1 SGHTA and CDR2 FQGTGA. The CDR3 spans 14 residues. V lost 5 bases, J lost 2 bases, and 12 bases lay in between. CDR3 sequence (DNA): TGTGCCAGCAGCCCAGGCTATAGGAACTATGGCTACACCTTC. Translating gives CASSPGYRNYGYTF.

This clone was seen only once. V usage is TRBV6-5 and J usage is TRBJ2-2, with 10 bases identical to TRBD2. V was pared by 4 bases and J by 5 bases, with 4 bases of the junction left unmatched. The CDR3 consists of 15 residues. Germline V gene data show CDR1 as MNHEY and CDR2 as SVGAGI. CDR3 nucleotides: TGTGCCAGCAGTTCCCTAGCGGGAGTAACCGGGGAGCTGTTTTTT. This codes for CASSSLAGVTGELFF.

The chain is built from TRBV2 and TRBJ1-2; TRBD1 aligns across 7 bases. The CDR3 has 15 residues. The germline CDR1 and CDR2 sequences are SNHLY and FYNNEI. J was trimmed by 4 bases and V by 5 bases; bases with no gene match: 10. The CDR3 region is CASSLVAGGPYGYTF. CDR3 DNA: TGTGCCAGCAGTCTCGTGGCAGGGGGACCCTATGGCTACACCTTC. The full variable domain, its missing parts supplied by reference TRBV2 and TRBJ1-2, is EPEVTQTPSHQVTQMGQEVILRCVPISNHLYFYWYRQILGQKVEFLVSFYNNEISEKSEIFDDQFSVERPDGSNFTLKIRSTKLEDSAMYFCASSLVAGGPYGYTFGSGTRLTVV.

This rearrangement joins TRBV5-1 to TRBJ2-3; 11 bases fit TRBD2. Trimming took 7 bases from V and 1 from J; bases not matched to a gene: 8. The CDR3 has 16 amino acids. The germline CDR1 and CDR2 sequences are SGHRS and YFSETQ. The CDR3 protein is CASLSGRASGTDTQYF. The CDR3 bases are TGCGCCAGCCTTAGCGGGAGGGCGTCTGGCACAGATACGCAGTATTTT.

The chain couples TRBV28 to TRBJ1-2; D call uncertain. V dropped 3 bases and J dropped 5 bases, with 10 bases sitting between them. The length of the CDR3 is 13 residues. Germline assignment: CDR1 MDHEN and CDR2 SYDVKM. The CDR3 DNA sequence: TGTGCCAGCAGTTTGCGACAATTATATGGCTACACCTTC. Residues: CASSLRQLYGYTF.

J is TRBJ2-5 and V is TRBV5-4; TRBD2 agrees at 8 bases. Germline lookup yields CDR1 SGHNT and CDR2 YYREEE (reference sequence). With V trimmed by 4 bases and J by 4 bases, 9 bases remained unmatched. The CDR3 is made up of 15 amino acids. In DNA, the CDR3 is TGTGCCAGCAGCCCGGAGATGGCGGGGGGAGAGACCCAGTACTTC. Translated: CASSPEMAGGETQYF.

This clone appeared once. This chain joins TRBV30 and TRBJ1-2; TRBD1 might be the D (5 bases). Per the germline V gene, CDR1 is GTSNPN and CDR2 is SVGIG (reference sequence). The ends were cut back, 4 bases at V and 2 bases at J, with 14 bases in the middle. The CDR3 has 14 residues. The CDR3 DNA follows: TGTGCCTGGAACCAGGGCCACAACAACTATGGCTACACCTTC. This sequence encodes CAWNQGHNNYGYTF.

CDR3 nucleotide sequence: TGCGCCAGCTCCCAGATTGGGACAACATTGAACACTGAAGCTTTCTTT. The encoded protein is CASSQIGTTLNTEAFF. The chain links TRBV10-2 to TRBJ1-1; a weak D match, TRBD1 (6 bases). CDR1 and CDR2 (germline): WSHSY, SAAADI. With 8 bases removed from V and 0 bases from J, the gap between germline ends came to 19 bases. The length of the CDR3 is 16 residues.

CDR3 sequence (DNA): TGTGCCAGTAAAAGGACAGGGCGCTCCTACGAGCAGTACTTC. Translated, it gives CASKRTGRSYEQYF. The chain uses TRBV19 and TRBJ2-7, with 8 bases aligning to TRBD1. CDR1 LNHDA and CDR2 SQIVND come from the germline V gene (reference sequence). Trimming cost V 7 bases and J 0 bases; bases outside gene matches: 5. There are 14 residues in the CDR3.

The rearrangement uses TRBV7-8 and TRBJ2-7; possibly TRBD2 for D (6 bases). The CDR3 loop spans 13 amino acids. V shed 5 bases and J shed 0 bases, with 8 bases lying between them. The V gene's germline CDR1 is SGHVS and CDR2 FQNEAQ. The CDR3 sequence: CASSGGPSYEQYF. The CDR3 DNA follows: TGTGCCAGCAGCGGAGGGCCCTCCTACGAGCAGTACTTC.

The count of this clone is one. This sequence joins TRBV28 and TRBJ1-4, with 10 bases matching TRBD1. Germline CDR1 is MDHEN and CDR2 is SYDVKM. With 8 bases clipped from V and 4 bases from J, the junction kept 1 base outside the gene matches. The CDR3 has 13 residues. CDR3 region: CASGQGVNEKLFF. The CDR3 nucleotides are TGTGCCAGCGGACAGGGGGTTAATGAAAAACTGTTTTTT. The full variable domain, rest sourced from reference TRBV28 and TRBJ1-4, is DVKVTQSSRYLVKRTGEKVFLECVQDMDHENMFWYRQDPGLGLRLIYFSYDVKMKEKGDIPEGYSVSREKKERFSLILESASTNQTSMYLCASGQGVNEKLFFGSGTQLSVL.

The rearrangement links TRBV5-1 to TRBJ1-4; 8 nucleotides agree with TRBD1. The CDR3 runs 17 residues. J gave up 1 base and V 4 bases, and 9 bases lay outside the gene matches. Germline loops: CDR1 SGHRS, CDR2 YFSETQ. This CDR3 is CASSPRTGYGTNEKLFF. DNA for the CDR3: TGCGCCAGCAGCCCCCGGACAGGGTACGGAACTAATGAAAAACTGTTTTTT.

This chain uses TRBV27 with TRBJ1-5; the match to TRBD1 covers 10 bases. Losses at the gene ends were 6 bases for V and 7 bases for J; bases not matched to a gene: 6. The CDR3 is 14 amino acids. Germline CDR1 MNHEY, CDR2 SMNVEV (reference sequence). The CDR3 region has the DNA TGTGCCAGCAGCCTCAGGGACAGGGGACAGCCCCAGCATTTT. Its translation: CASSLRDRGQPQHF.

The chain recombines TRBV6-5 with TRBJ1-1, with TRBD1 as a possible D gene (5 bases). The germline gives CDR1 MNHEY, CDR2 SVGAGI. Trimming took 11 bases from V and 0 from J, leaving 16 bases between them. This CDR3 has 14 amino acids. The CDR3 here is CACGAGRMNTEAFF. CDR3 DNA sequence: TGTGCCTGCGGAGCGGGACGGATGAACACTGAAGCTTTCTTT.

The rearrangement joins TRBV7-3 to TRBJ2-5, with 7 positions matching TRBD2. The end of the DNA is better explained by TRBJ2-7, so the J call may be wrong. Germline V CDR1 and CDR2: SGHTA, FQGTGA. The CDR3 totals 16 residues. The CDR3 nucleotides are TGTGCCAGCAGCTTAACCGGGGGGACCTCCTCCTACGAGCAGTACTTC. It codes for CASSLTGGTSSYEQYF.

V usage is TRBV5-8 and J usage is TRBJ2-7, with a possible D match to TRBD2 (6 bases). The CDR3 has 16 residues. Per germline, CDR1 SGHTS and CDR2 YDEGEE. V lost 4 bases to trimming and J lost 0 bases, with 17 bases between them. Written as DNA, the CDR3 is TGTGCCAGCAGCCCGTCGGGACTCCTCATCTCCTACGAGCAGTACTTC. Residues: CASSPSGLLISYEQYF.

The J gene is TRBJ2-7, the V gene TRBV23-1; D gene uncertain. TRBV23-1 is an open reading frame, and its role is uncertain. Trimming removed 6 bases from V and 6 bases from J, with 9 bases in between. This CDR3 spans 11 amino acids. The CDR3 DNA reads as TGCGCCAGCAGCTCAGATCGCGAGCAGTACTTC. It specifies CASSSDREQYF.